The rows below give T cell receptor beta chains drawn from one sample of a study of human T cells and chemical hapten exposure. From the RACE reads, TCRdb called clonotypes with MiXCR, one entry per CDR3 protein. Altogether under 200,000 distinct CDR3 sequences are present, approximately 15% being singletons, with the ten largest covering around 1.7%. The specimen was whole blood, collected in connection with sensitization to the hapten diphenylcyclopropenone (DPC). The receptors were sampled from a woman in her 30s with alopecia areata. Some clones in this sample may be carry-over from other donors' samples. CDR3s include the opening cysteine and the closing phenylalanine or tryptophan. Fields, in order: CDR3 DNA, CDR3 protein, D gene, J gene, clone size, V gene. The D gene is left open where the match is weak. Rows give clone size only sometimes, using once, few, many, or a class for an expanded clone.

cdr3_nt: TGTGCCATCAGTGAGTCTAGGGAAGAGACCCAGTACTTC
cdr3_aa: CAISESREETQYF
d_call: .
j_call: TRBJ2-5
clone_size: .
v_call: TRBV10-3

cdr3_nt: TGCAGCGTTACGGGGGACCTCGCAGATACGCAGTATTTT
cdr3_aa: CSVTGDLADTQYF
d_call: .
j_call: TRBJ2-3
clone_size: many
v_call: TRBV29-1

cdr3_nt: TGTGCCAGCTCACCACGACCAAAGTTGATCAACTCCTACGAGCAGTACTTC
cdr3_aa: CASSPRPKLINSYEQYF
d_call: .
j_call: TRBJ2-7
clone_size: few
v_call: TRBV18

cdr3_nt: TGTGCCAGCAGGGACAGGGACACCGGGGAGCTGTTTTTT
cdr3_aa: CASRDRDTGELFF
d_call: TRBD1
j_call: TRBJ2-2
clone_size: few
v_call: TRBV25-1

cdr3_nt: TGTGCCAGCACCTATGGGGGGCTAAACACTGAAGCTTTCTTT
cdr3_aa: CASTYGGLNTEAFF
d_call: .
j_call: TRBJ1-1
clone_size: many
v_call: TRBV6-6

cdr3_nt: TGTGCCAGCAGTTTTCCGGGACGGATGAACACTGAAGCTTTCTTT
cdr3_aa: CASSFPGRMNTEAFF
d_call: .
j_call: TRBJ1-1
clone_size: .
v_call: TRBV11-2

cdr3_nt: TGCAGTGCTAGACGGGACAGGGCCCCCACTGAAGCTTTCTTT
cdr3_aa: CSARRDRAPTEAFF
d_call: TRBD1
j_call: TRBJ1-1
clone_size: .
v_call: TRBV20-1

cdr3_nt: TGTGCCAGCAGTAAGGGAGGTTTACCCAAAAACATTCAGTACTTC
cdr3_aa: CASSKGGLPKNIQYF
d_call: .
j_call: TRBJ2-4
clone_size: .
v_call: TRBV6-2/TRBV6-3

cdr3_nt: TGTGCCATCAGTGATCTGGGAATAGGCTATGGCTACACCTTC
cdr3_aa: CAISDLGIGYGYTF
d_call: .
j_call: TRBJ1-2
clone_size: few
v_call: TRBV10-3

cdr3_nt: TGTGCCAGCAGCGCCGATAGAAACGGCTATGGCTACACCTTC
cdr3_aa: CASSADRNGYGYTF
d_call: .
j_call: TRBJ1-2
clone_size: few
v_call: TRBV5-4

cdr3_nt: TGCAGCGTTGTTCCGAGCTCTGATACGCAGTATTTT
cdr3_aa: CSVVPSSDTQYF
d_call: .
j_call: TRBJ2-3
clone_size: few
v_call: TRBV29-1

cdr3_nt: TGCGCCAGCAGCCCCGACAGGGCCACAGATACGCAGTATTTT
cdr3_aa: CASSPDRATDTQYF
d_call: TRBD1
j_call: TRBJ2-3
clone_size: .
v_call: TRBV5-1

cdr3_nt: TGTGCCAGCAGTCCCGACATAGGCCGCGAGCAGTACTTC
cdr3_aa: CASSPDIGREQYF
d_call: .
j_call: TRBJ2-7
clone_size: few
v_call: TRBV28

cdr3_nt: TGTGCCAGCAGTTTTTCCGTGACTAACTATGGCTACACCTTC
cdr3_aa: CASSFSVTNYGYTF
d_call: .
j_call: TRBJ1-2
clone_size: .
v_call: TRBV28

cdr3_nt: TGTGCCAGCTCTGACGGGGGCCAAGAGACCCAGTACTTC
cdr3_aa: CASSDGGQETQYF
d_call: .
j_call: TRBJ2-5
clone_size: many
v_call: TRBV6-5

cdr3_nt: TGTGCCAGCAGCAACGGACTAGCGAGAAACAATGAGCAGTTCTTC
cdr3_aa: CASSNGLARNNEQFF
d_call: TRBD2
j_call: TRBJ2-1
clone_size: many
v_call: TRBV11-1

cdr3_nt: TGTGCCAGCTCACCGACCTTGCAGGGCCGAAATCAGCCCCAGCATTTT
cdr3_aa: CASSPTLQGRNQPQHF
d_call: .
j_call: TRBJ1-5
clone_size: once
v_call: TRBV18

cdr3_nt: TGTGCCTGGACCAGACAGGGCGGCTATGGCTACACCTTC
cdr3_aa: CAWTRQGGYGYTF
d_call: TRBD1
j_call: TRBJ1-2
clone_size: .
v_call: TRBV30

cdr3_nt: TGTGCCAGCAACGGTGGGACTTGGCAAGAGACCCAGTACTTC
cdr3_aa: CASNGGTWQETQYF
d_call: .
j_call: TRBJ2-5
clone_size: .
v_call: TRBV6-1

cdr3_nt: TGTGCCAGCAGCCGGAGGCCGGGACAGGTTTCTGGTTCACCCCTCCACTTT
cdr3_aa: CASSRRPGQVSGSPLHF
d_call: TRBD1
j_call: TRBJ1-6
clone_size: many
v_call: TRBV7-2

cdr3_nt: TGTGCCAGTAGTATCGGACAGGGATATCAGCCCCAGCATTTT
cdr3_aa: CASSIGQGYQPQHF
d_call: TRBD1
j_call: TRBJ1-5
clone_size: .
v_call: TRBV19

cdr3_nt: TGTGCCAGTAAGGACAGCAATCAGCCCCAGCATTTT
cdr3_aa: CASKDSNQPQHF
d_call: .
j_call: TRBJ1-5
clone_size: .
v_call: TRBV19

cdr3_nt: TGCGCCAGCAGCGAGGGACAGGAGTATGGCTACACCTTC
cdr3_aa: CASSEGQEYGYTF
d_call: TRBD1
j_call: TRBJ1-2
clone_size: few
v_call: TRBV5-1

cdr3_nt: TGTGCCAGCAGTGAAGGGGGCAGACGACGGAATCAGCCCCAGCATTTT
cdr3_aa: CASSEGGRRRNQPQHF
d_call: .
j_call: TRBJ1-5
clone_size: many
v_call: TRBV2

cdr3_nt: TGTGCCAGCAGCCAAGATTGGGCCAACACAGATACGCAGTATTTT
cdr3_aa: CASSQDWANTDTQYF
d_call: .
j_call: TRBJ2-3
clone_size: .
v_call: TRBV4-2

cdr3_nt: TGTGCCAGCAGTCAAAATTGGGAGTATGGCTACACCTTC
cdr3_aa: CASSQNWEYGYTF
d_call: .
j_call: TRBJ1-2
clone_size: many
v_call: TRBV12-3/TRBV12-4

cdr3_nt: TGTGCCAGCAGCGTAGATCAGGGCCCTGAAGCTTTCTTT
cdr3_aa: CASSVDQGPEAFF
d_call: .
j_call: TRBJ1-1
clone_size: few
v_call: TRBV9

cdr3_nt: TGTGCCAGCAGCTTAGATACGGGGACAGATACGCAGTATTTT
cdr3_aa: CASSLDTGTDTQYF
d_call: .
j_call: TRBJ2-3
clone_size: .
v_call: TRBV7-9

cdr3_nt: TGTGCCAGCTCACCATTTGAGGGTCCTAATTCACCCCTCCACTTT
cdr3_aa: CASSPFEGPNSPLHF
d_call: .
j_call: TRBJ1-6
clone_size: .
v_call: TRBV18

cdr3_nt: TGTGCCAGCGGTTACAATGAGCAGTTCTTC
cdr3_aa: CASGYNEQFF
d_call: .
j_call: TRBJ2-1
clone_size: .
v_call: TRBV11-2

cdr3_nt: TGTGCCAGCAGTTACTCGATTGGACTGGATGAGGGGATATTGAGGAATAGCAATCAGCCCCAGCATTTT
cdr3_aa: CASSYSIGLDEGILRNSNQPQHF
d_call: .
j_call: TRBJ1-5
clone_size: few
v_call: TRBV6-2/TRBV6-3

cdr3_nt: TGCAGTGCCTCGACGGGACGAACGTATGGCTACACCTTC
cdr3_aa: CSASTGRTYGYTF
d_call: .
j_call: TRBJ1-2
clone_size: few
v_call: TRBV20-1

cdr3_nt: TGTGCCAGCAGCTCTCATACCCTAGCCAAAAACATTCAGTACTTC
cdr3_aa: CASSSHTLAKNIQYF
d_call: .
j_call: TRBJ2-4
clone_size: .
v_call: TRBV7-8

cdr3_nt: TGTGCCAGCAGCTTAGGTTCGCCCTCACCCCTCCACTTT
cdr3_aa: CASSLGSPSPLHF
d_call: .
j_call: TRBJ1-6
clone_size: .
v_call: TRBV7-2

cdr3_nt: TGCAGCGTTGAATTAAGGACCAGCACAGATACGCAGTATTTT
cdr3_aa: CSVELRTSTDTQYF
d_call: .
j_call: TRBJ2-3
clone_size: .
v_call: TRBV29-1

cdr3_nt: TGTGCCAGCAGGAGGGGACTAGCGACCGGGGAGCTGTTTTTT
cdr3_aa: CASRRGLATGELFF
d_call: .
j_call: TRBJ2-2
clone_size: few
v_call: TRBV21-1

cdr3_nt: TGTGCCAGCAGTTTTGGACAGGGGAAACCCTCCTACAATGAGCAGTTCTTC
cdr3_aa: CASSFGQGKPSYNEQFF
d_call: TRBD1
j_call: TRBJ2-1
clone_size: .
v_call: TRBV12-3/TRBV12-4

cdr3_nt: TGTGCCAGCAGTTCCGTCGCCCCCGGCCAGGGCGAGACCCAGTACTTC
cdr3_aa: CASSSVAPGQGETQYF
d_call: .
j_call: TRBJ2-5
clone_size: many
v_call: TRBV6-5

cdr3_nt: TGCGCCAGCAGCTTGGCCGGGGGGCTAAGGAATGAAAAACTGTTTTTT
cdr3_aa: CASSLAGGLRNEKLFF
d_call: .
j_call: TRBJ1-4
clone_size: .
v_call: TRBV5-1

cdr3_nt: TGCAGTGCTTCCACGACTGGGCGGGTTGAGCAGTTCTTC
cdr3_aa: CSASTTGRVEQFF
d_call: .
j_call: TRBJ2-1
clone_size: .
v_call: TRBV20-1